A single sample is the source of the 28 T cell receptor beta chains below, sequenced in a study of OX40 agonist ivuxolimab in advanced cancers. Repertoires were generated with immunoSEQ multiplex PCR, while TCRdb's copy carries only in-frame clones and drops some. The sample contains more than 65,000 clones, around nine tenths of which appear only once. Specimen: CD4+ or CD8+ T cells sorted from blood, collected in a trial of the OX40 agonist ivuxolimab. The source of these receptors is an adult with an advanced solid tumor such as melanoma, head and neck, liver or kidney cancer.

V usage is TRBV6-1 and J usage is TRBJ2-4, with D unresolved. The CDR3 is 18 residues long. V lost 0 bases to trimming and J lost 0 bases, with 15 bases between them. The germline gives CDR1 MNHNS, CDR2 SASEGT. The CDR3 region has the DNA TGTGCCAGCAGTGAAGCGGTAGGGCAGACCCTAGCCAAAAACATTCAGTACTTC. Translating it yields CASSEAVGQTLAKNIQYF.

The CDR3 spells CASSQSAGTGDNYGYTF. The CDR3 DNA reads as TGCGCCAGCAGTCAATCTGCGGGGACAGGAGACAACTATGGCTACACCTTC. The chain uses TRBV23-1 and TRBJ1-2, with 8 bases that match TRBD1. TRBV23-1 is sorted into the ORF group, with uncertain function. V shed 0 bases and J 2 bases; nucleotides not matched to a gene: 8. CDR3 length: 17 residues.

The chain combines TRBV5-8 with TRBJ2-5; D perhaps matches TRBD1 (6 bases). The germline V and J ends were trimmed by 4 bases and 1 base, with 8 bases remaining between them. Germline lookup yields CDR1 SGHTS and CDR2 YDEGEE. This CDR3 contains 13 residues. The CDR3 loop is CASSQDSQETQYF. The CDR3 nucleotides are TGTGCCAGCAGCCAGGACAGCCAAGAGACCCAGTACTTC.

J is TRBJ2-2 and V is TRBV4-1; no definite D call. Germline CDR1 MGHRA, CDR2 YSYEKL. V was cut by 4 bases and J by 0 bases, with 6 bases left in between. This CDR3 has 14 residues. CDR3 region: CASSLAPNTGELFF. The CDR3 bases are TGCGCCAGCAGCCTAGCACCGAACACCGGGGAGCTGTTTTTT.

The chain couples TRBV30 to TRBJ1-5; tentatively, D is TRBD1 (6 bases). CDR3 length: 14 residues. Trimming left V 3 bases short and J 6 bases short, with 15 bases between. Germline CDR1 reads GTSNPN; CDR2 reads SVGIG (reference sequence). The CDR3, as DNA: TGTGCCTGGAGAGGCGCGGGGGCGGGTCAGCCCCAGCATTTT. Its protein product is CAWRGAGAGQPQHF. Drawing the rest from reference TRBV30 and TRBJ1-5, the complete variable domain is SQTIHQWPATLVQPVGSPLSLECTVEGTSNPNLYWYRQAAGRGLQLLFYSVGIGQISSEVPQNLSASRPQDRQFILSSKKLLLSDSGFYLCAWRGAGAGQPQHFGDGTRLSIL.

This clone has just one count. The gene calls are TRBV19 and TRBJ2-7; the match to TRBD2 covers 15 bases. The CDR3 has 17 amino acids. V gave up 4 bases and J gave up 4 bases; unmatched junction bases: 8. The germline V gene has CDR1 LNHDA and CDR2 SQIVND (reference sequence). CDR3 sequence (DNA): TGTGCCAGTAGTAGAAAAGGACTAGCGGGAGGGCTATACGAGCAGTACTTC. It specifies CASSRKGLAGGLYEQYF.

This clone was found a few times. The V and J genes are TRBV18 and TRBJ2-5; D is undetermined. The CDR3 covers 13 residues. The germline CDR1 and CDR2 sequences are KGHSH and LQKENI. V gave up 2 bases and J gave up 1 base, with 5 bases separating them. The CDR3 sequence: CASSPGSQETQYF. The CDR3 DNA reads as TGTGCCAGCTCACCAGGAAGCCAAGAGACCCAGTACTTC.

V and J are TRBV19 and TRBJ1-5, with TRBD1 matching 9 bases. The junction had 8 bases not matched to a gene; V was cut back by 2 bases and J by 6 bases. This CDR3 spans 16 amino acids. Germline V gene sequence: CDR1 LNHDA, CDR2 SQIVND (reference sequence). The CDR3 spells CASSIINRGQAQPQHF. The CDR3 DNA reads as TGTGCCAGTAGTATAATTAACAGGGGGCAAGCTCAGCCCCAGCATTTT.

This clone was recorded a few times. The chain recombines TRBV19 with TRBJ1-3; tentatively, D is TRBD1 (6 bases). Trimming removed 9 bases from V and 2 bases from J, with 8 bases in between. Germline lookup yields CDR1 LNHDA and CDR2 SQIVND (reference sequence). The CDR3 extends over 12 amino acids. The CDR3 loop reads CASGTPGNTIYF. The CDR3, as DNA: TGTGCCAGCGGGACACCTGGAAACACCATATATTTT.

The gene calls are TRBV4-3 and TRBJ2-7; the match to TRBD2 covers 10 bases. The germline V gene encodes CDR1 LGHNA and CDR2 YSLEER. The CDR3 consists of 16 residues. The V and J ends lost 1 base and 5 bases, in that order; junction bases with no gene match: 8. CDR3 sequence reads: CASSQGKAGGPHEQYF. CDR3 sequence (DNA): TGCGCCAGCAGCCAAGGAAAAGCGGGAGGGCCCCACGAGCAGTACTTC.

The chain carries TRBV6-1 and TRBJ2-1; D is perhaps TRBD2 (6 bases). Germline loops: CDR1 MNHNS, CDR2 SASEGT. V gave up 5 bases and J gave up 1 base, with 12 bases separating them. The CDR3 has 15 residues. CDR3 coding DNA: TGTGCCAGCAGTAAGCTAGCGAGTTCCTACAATGAGCAGTTCTTC. Translation: CASSKLASSYNEQFF.

CDR3 in amino acids: CASSLRGDTEAFF. Written as DNA, the CDR3 is TGTGCCAGCAGCTTAAGGGGGGACACTGAAGCTTTCTTT. This rearrangement joins TRBV11-3 to TRBJ1-1; the D gene is possibly TRBD1 (6 bases). Trimming took 2 bases from V and 3 from J, leaving 7 bases between them. The CDR3 length is 13 residues. Per the germline V gene, CDR1 is SGHNT and CDR2 is YENEEA. Together with reference TRBV11-3 and TRBJ1-1, the CDR3 gives the full variable domain: EAGVVQSPRYKIIEKKQPVAFWCNPISGHNTLYWYLQNLGQGPELLIRYENEEAVDDSQLPKDRFSAERLKGVDSTLKIQPAELGDSAVYLCASSLRGDTEAFFGQGTRLTVV.

CDR3 DNA: TGTGCCAGCAGTTACTCGGGTTCAGGGGCCGCTTTCTTT. Encoded protein: CASSYSGSGAAFF. The chain carries TRBV6-6 and TRBJ1-1; possibly TRBD1 for D (6 bases). With 0 bases removed from V and 11 bases from J, the gap between germline ends came to 13 bases. This CDR3 region has 13 residues. CDR1 is MNHNY, CDR2 SVGAGI, per germline (reference sequence).

The chain carries TRBV2 and TRBJ2-5; a possible D gene is TRBD1 (6 bases). Per germline, CDR1 SNHLY and CDR2 FYNNEI. The length of the CDR3 is 12 residues. V dropped 7 bases and J dropped 4 bases, with 10 bases sitting between them. CDR3 sequence (DNA): TGTGCCAGCAAGGGGGAAGGAGAGACCCAGTACTTC. It specifies CASKGEGETQYF. Drawing the rest from reference TRBV2 and TRBJ2-5, the complete variable domain is EPEVTQTPSHQVTQMGQEVILRCVPISNHLYFYWYRQILGQKVEFLVSFYNNEISEKSEIFDDQFSVERPDGSNFTLKIRSTKLEDSAMYFCASKGEGETQYFGPGTRLLVL.

There are a few counts of this clone. The chain has TRBV29-1 and TRBJ2-6; 14 nucleotides align to TRBD2. The trim removed 0 bases at V and 2 bases at J, leaving 3 bases unmatched. The germline CDR1 and CDR2 sequences are SQVTM and ANQGSEA. CDR3 size: 18 residues. CDR3 nucleotide sequence: TGCAGCGTTGAAGATAGGACTAGCGGGAGGACTGGGGCCAACGTCCTGACTTTC. Protein: CSVEDRTSGRTGANVLTF.

The chain carries TRBV18 and TRBJ2-2, with unresolved D. The CDR3 contains 13 residues. Per germline, CDR1 KGHSH and CDR2 LQKENI. Between the trimmed V and J ends, which lost 6 bases and 3 bases, there was a span of 8 bases. This chain's CDR3 is CASSGIHTGELFF. In DNA, the CDR3 is TGTGCCAGCTCGGGGATTCACACCGGGGAGCTGTTTTTT.

The chain is built from TRBV5-1 and TRBJ2-2; the D is unclear. CDR1 SGHRS and CDR2 YFSETQ come from the germline V gene. This CDR3 region has 13 residues. With 5 bases removed from V and 6 bases from J, the gap between germline ends came to 11 bases. The CDR3 nucleotides read TGCGCCAGCAGACCGGATCAGGCCGGGGAGCTGTTTTTT. This codes for CASRPDQAGELFF.

The rearrangement links TRBV5-4 to TRBJ2-2; perhaps TRBD2 as D (6 bases). V gave up 0 bases and J gave up 5 bases, with 11 bases separating them. The CDR3 contains 15 residues. Germline V gene data show CDR1 as SGHNT and CDR2 as YYREEE (reference sequence). The chain's CDR3 is CASSLASSVTGELFF. In DNA, the CDR3 is TGTGCCAGCAGCTTGGCCTCTAGCGTTACCGGGGAGCTGTTTTTT. The full variable domain, completed using reference TRBV5-4 and TRBJ2-2, is ETGVTQSPTHLIKTRGQQVTLRCSSQSGHNTVSWYQQALGQGPQFIFQYYREEENGRGNFPPRFSGLQFPNYSSELNVNALELDDSALYLCASSLASSVTGELFFGEGSRLTVL.

The V gene is TRBV5-8, the J gene TRBJ2-7, with 11 bases lining up with TRBD2. Germline lookup yields CDR1 SGHTS and CDR2 YDEGEE. The CDR3 runs to 17 residues. The junction had 7 bases not matched to a gene; V was cut back by 2 bases and J by 0 bases. The CDR3 region is CASSFTSGSAVSYEQYF. The CDR3 nucleotides read TGTGCCAGCAGCTTCACTAGCGGGAGTGCGGTCTCCTACGAGCAGTACTTC.

This chain joins TRBV5-1 and TRBJ2-3; D may be TRBD2 (6 bases). Per the germline V gene, CDR1 is SGHRS and CDR2 is YFSETQ. Trimming left V 1 base short and J 3 bases short, with 24 bases between. The CDR3 runs 19 residues. CDR3 DNA: TGCGCCAGCAGCTTGCCCAAATTCCCCGGTCTAGCGCGAACAGATACGCAGTATTTT. Its translation is CASSLPKFPGLARTDTQYF.

This clone was recorded a few times. The V call is TRBV4-3, the J call TRBJ1-1; D gene uncertain. Germline V gene lookup returns CDR1 LGHNA and CDR2 YSLEER. Trimming stripped 0 bases from V and 9 bases from J, with 11 bases between. CDR3 size: 13 residues. CDR3 protein: CASSQDEGLQAFF. The CDR3 coding sequence is TGCGCCAGCAGCCAAGATGAAGGGCTTCAAGCTTTCTTT.

The chain is built from TRBV23-1 and TRBJ2-1; tentative D call: TRBD2 (5 bases). TRBV23-1 is labeled an ORF, and its function is uncertain. The V end lost 0 bases, the J end lost 4 bases, and 7 bases lay between the germline ends. This CDR3 is built from 14 residues. The CDR3 DNA sequence: TGCGCCAGCAGTCAATCGGGAGAGTACAATGAGCAGTTCTTC. Translated: CASSQSGEYNEQFF.

This rearrangement joins TRBV7-9 to TRBJ2-3, with D possibly TRBD1 on 7 matching bases. V was clipped by 5 bases and J by 0 bases, with 15 bases between them. This CDR3 region has 16 residues. In germline, CDR1 is SEHNR, CDR2 FQNEAQ (reference sequence). The CDR3 nucleotides read TGTGCCAGCAGCAACGCGGGACAGCCTAGCACAGATACGCAGTATTTT. This translates into CASSNAGQPSTDTQYF.

V usage is TRBV19 and J usage is TRBJ1-2; maybe TRBD1 (6 bases). With 3 bases removed from V and 4 bases from J, the gap between germline ends came to 12 bases. Germline lookup yields CDR1 LNHDA and CDR2 SQIVND (reference sequence). This CDR3 contains 14 residues. CDR3 amino acids: CASSMSGGSYGYTF. The CDR3 region has the DNA TGTGCCAGTAGTATGTCTGGGGGCTCCTATGGCTACACCTTC. Full variable domain (missing parts from reference TRBV19 and TRBJ1-2): DGGITQSPKYLFRKEGQNVTLSCEQNLNHDAMYWYRQDPGQGLRLIYYSQIVNDFQKGDIAEGYSVSREKKESFPLTVTSAQKNPTAFYLCASSMSGGSYGYTFGSGTRLTVV.

The J gene is TRBJ2-5, the V gene TRBV6-1, with D unresolved. This CDR3 is built from 16 residues. Per the germline V gene, CDR1 is MNHNS and CDR2 is SASEGT. Deletions cut 3 bases from V and 3 bases from J, with 17 bases between. The CDR3 DNA reads TGTGCCAGCAGTGACCAGGTGAACAGCTTCGAAGAGACCCAGTACTTC. Amino acids: CASSDQVNSFEETQYF.

V gene TRBV6-6 combines with J gene TRBJ2-5, with D tentatively TRBD2 (6 bases). The CDR3 totals 16 residues. Germline loops: CDR1 MNHNY, CDR2 SVGAGI (reference sequence). V was pared by 2 bases and J by 0 bases, with 13 bases between. CDR3 in amino acids: CASSYPNGGDQETQYF. In nucleotides, the CDR3 is TGTGCCAGCAGTTACCCAAACGGAGGGGACCAAGAGACCCAGTACTTC.

The rearrangement joins TRBV5-1 to TRBJ2-1; no clear D gene. The V and J ends lost 3 bases and 6 bases respectively, with 10 bases between them. Germline assignment: CDR1 SGHRS and CDR2 YFSETQ. CDR3 length: 13 residues. CDR3 region: CASSSVSGNEQFF. DNA of the CDR3: TGCGCCAGCAGCTCCGTTTCCGGCAATGAGCAGTTCTTC.

This clone was found a few times. The rearrangement joins TRBV19 to TRBJ1-1, with D possibly being TRBD1 (5 bases). This CDR3 has 14 amino acids. Germline-derived CDR1 and CDR2 are LNHDA and SQIVND (reference sequence). Trimming removed 5 bases at V and 7 bases at J, with 17 bases between. CDR3 sequence: CASSLLTAGGEAFF. The CDR3 bases are TGTGCCAGTAGTCTCCTGACAGCGGGGGGTGAAGCTTTCTTT.